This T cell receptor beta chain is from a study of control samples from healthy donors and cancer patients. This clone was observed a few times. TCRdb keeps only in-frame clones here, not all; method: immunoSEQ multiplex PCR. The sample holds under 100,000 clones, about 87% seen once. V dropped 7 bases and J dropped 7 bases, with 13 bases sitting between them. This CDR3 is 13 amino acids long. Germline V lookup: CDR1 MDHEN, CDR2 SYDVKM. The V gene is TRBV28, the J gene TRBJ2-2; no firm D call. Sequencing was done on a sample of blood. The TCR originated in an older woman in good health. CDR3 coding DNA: TGTGCCAGCACCTCCTTAACCGGCGGGGAGCTGTTTTTT. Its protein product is CASTSLTGGELFF. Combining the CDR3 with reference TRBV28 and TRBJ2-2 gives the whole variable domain DVKVTQSSRYLVKRTGEKVFLECVQDMDHENMFWYRQDPGLGLRLIYFSYDVKMKEKGDIPEGYSVSREKKERFSLILESASTNQTSMYLCASTSLTGGELFFGEGSRLTVL.